Presented here are 22 T cell receptor beta chains from one specimen sequenced in a study of resident and recirculating memory T cells in vitiligo listed by TCRdb under 2018. Libraries were constructed by the immunoSEQ multiplex PCR assay. TCRdb took this table from immuneACCESS and kept in-frame rearrangements with V and J called. Such tables lack part of the clones; where checked against another copy, unresolved V genes explain under half of the gap, and the rest is unexplained. The sample has tens of thousands of clones on record, approximately 89% of them singletons. Of the sample, around 4.7% is held by the ten largest clones. The sample consisted of blood. The receptors were gathered from a male donor with vitiligo.

The chain joins TRBV14 to TRBJ1-4, with 7 nucleotides matching TRBD1. The CDR3 is made up of 14 amino acids. After removal of 4 bases from V and 13 bases from J, the junction contained 12 bases not matched to a gene. Germline-derived CDR1 and CDR2 are SGHDN and FVKESK. CDR3 region: CASSPWDSRRGLFF. In DNA form, the CDR3 reads TGTGCCAGCAGCCCTTGGGACAGCCGAAGGGGACTGTTTTTT.

The rearrangement uses TRBV5-6 and TRBJ2-7, with 7 positions matching TRBD1. CDR1 and CDR2 (germline): SGHDT, YYEEEE. The CDR3 totals 16 residues. V lost 3 bases to trimming and J lost 2 bases; unmatched junction nucleotides: 11. The CDR3 loop reads CASSWTPGQLAYEQYF. CDR3 nucleotide sequence: TGTGCCAGCAGCTGGACACCGGGACAGTTGGCCTACGAGCAGTACTTC.

CDR3 region: CASSLGGAANYGYTF. The CDR3 nucleotides read TGTGCCAGCAGCTTGGGGGGTGCCGCTAACTATGGCTACACCTTC. The rearrangement uses TRBV7-9 and TRBJ1-2; tentatively, D is TRBD1 (5 bases). CDR3 length: 15 amino acids. The ends were cut back, 3 bases at V and 0 bases at J, with 11 bases in the middle. Germline CDR1 SEHNR, CDR2 FQNEAQ (reference sequence).

The chain carries TRBV4-3 and TRBJ2-7, with D maybe TRBD2 (6 bases). The CDR3 runs 16 residues. Germline-derived CDR1 and CDR2 are LGHNA and YSLEER. V was trimmed by 4 bases and J by 2 bases, leaving 18 bases between them. The DNA for the CDR3 is TGCGCCAGCAGCCTGATGACCGGGACTCGGACCTACGAGCAGTACTTC. This encodes CASSLMTGTRTYEQYF.

The chain uses TRBV9 and TRBJ2-3; either TRBD1 or TRBD2 may supply D (5 bases each). This CDR3 spans 14 amino acids. Germline V gives CDR1 SGDLS, CDR2 YYNGEE. V gave up 4 bases and J gave up 4 bases, with 13 bases separating them. The CDR3 sequence: CASSLEGPADTQYF. The CDR3 coding sequence is TGTGCCAGCAGCCTAGAGGGGCCGGCAGATACGCAGTATTTT.

The gene calls are TRBV7-9 and TRBJ1-4; D gene uncertain. Germline CDR1 is SEHNR and CDR2 is FQNEAQ (reference sequence). The CDR3 covers 15 residues. Trimming cost V 0 bases and J 8 bases, with 13 bases left between them. CDR3 loop: CASSLALVREEKLFF. CDR3 coding DNA: TGTGCCAGCAGCTTAGCTTTGGTAAGGGAGGAAAAACTGTTTTTT.

The chain combines TRBV7-2 with TRBJ2-7, with D maybe TRBD1 (5 bases). The CDR3 has 12 residues. CDR1 is SGHTA, CDR2 FQGNSA, per germline. Trimming took 5 bases from V and 4 from J, leaving 9 bases between them. CDR3 nucleotide sequence: TGTGCCAGCAGCGTGACAGAATACGAGCAGTACTTC. Its translation: CASSVTEYEQYF.

The V gene is TRBV25-1, the J gene TRBJ1-2; no clear D gene. The CDR3 loop spans 15 amino acids. V lost 0 bases and J lost 4, with 12 bases in between. Germline loops: CDR1 MGHDK, CDR2 SYGVNS. The DNA of the CDR3 is TGTGCCAGCAGTGAATACCTCGGCGGGTCCTATGGCTACACCTTC. This gives the protein CASSEYLGGSYGYTF.

The chain has TRBV6-1 and TRBJ2-7, with 9 bases identical to TRBD2. CDR3 length: 16 amino acids. The germline V gene encodes CDR1 MNHNS and CDR2 SASEGT. Trimming removed 3 bases from V and 5 bases from J; junction bases left unmatched: 11. CDR3 bases: TGTGCCAGCAGTGATCCCCCGGGCGGGGGGGCCGACGAGCAGTACTTC. Residues: CASSDPPGGGADEQYF.

The chain combines TRBV27 with TRBJ1-3; 7 bases fit TRBD1. V shed 8 bases, J shed 2 bases, and the junction held 3 bases outside the gene matches. CDR3 size: 13 residues. Germline V lookup: CDR1 MNHEY, CDR2 SMNVEV (reference sequence). This chain's CDR3 is CASFRGPGNTIYF. In DNA, the CDR3 is TGTGCCAGCTTTAGGGGGCCTGGAAACACCATATATTTT.

As regards this clone: Other DNA sequences of this sample code for an identical CDR3. The J gene is TRBJ2-5, the V gene TRBV5-6; D ambiguous. The germline V gene encodes CDR1 SGHDT and CDR2 YYEEEE. Trimming pared 1 base from V and 5 bases from J, leaving 3 bases between. There are 11 residues in the CDR3. The CDR3 loop reads CASSLQETQYF. In nucleotides, the CDR3 is TGTGCCAGCAGCTTGCAGGAGACCCAGTACTTC.

The chain has TRBV11-2 and TRBJ2-7; TRBD1 is a possible D gene (6 bases). This CDR3 has 14 amino acids. Germline V gene sequence: CDR1 SGHAT, CDR2 FQNNGV. V dropped 2 bases and J dropped 5 bases, with 13 bases sitting between them. This chain's CDR3 is CASSLWSGDNEQYF. CDR3 coding DNA: TGTGCCAGCAGCTTATGGTCAGGGGATAACGAGCAGTACTTC.

This chain connects TRBV5-6 to TRBJ2-1, with 9 bases matching TRBD2. Germline V CDR1 and CDR2: SGHDT, YYEEEE. The CDR3 is 15 residues long. Losses at the gene ends were 4 bases for V and 4 bases for J; bases not matched to a gene: 6. The CDR3 nucleotides are TGTGCCAGCAGCCAGACTAGCGGATTTTACAATGAGCAGTTCTTC. Translating it yields CASSQTSGFYNEQFF.

The rearrangement joins TRBV5-6 to TRBJ1-6; D is ambiguous. CDR1 and CDR2 (germline): SGHDT, YYEEEE. Deletions cut 2 bases from V and 8 bases from J, with 11 bases between. CDR3 size: 14 residues. CDR3 region: CASSFLVRDSPLHF. The CDR3 DNA sequence: TGTGCCAGCAGCTTTTTGGTCCGCGATTCACCCCTCCACTTT.

The rearrangement links TRBV9 to TRBJ1-1; no firm D call. CDR3 length: 18 residues. Germline CDR1 is SGDLS and CDR2 is YYNGEE. With 0 bases removed from V and 1 base from J, the gap between germline ends came to 19 bases. For the CDR3, the DNA is TGTGCCAGCAGCGTAGGAATTAGTGGTGGAGGGCCGAACACTGAAGCTTTCTTT. This encodes CASSVGISGGGPNTEAFF.

The chain employs TRBV9 and TRBJ1-6, with 7 bases aligning to TRBD1. The junction had 4 bases not matched to a gene; V was cut back by 2 bases and J by 8 bases. The length of the CDR3 is 14 residues. The germline gives CDR1 SGDLS, CDR2 YYNGEE. CDR3 amino acids: CASSVVTGDSPLHF. The DNA for the CDR3 is TGTGCCAGCAGCGTCGTTACAGGGGATTCACCCCTCCACTTT. The full variable domain, rest sourced from reference TRBV9 and TRBJ1-6, is DSGVTQTPKHLITATGQRVTLRCSPRSGDLSVYWYQQSLDQGLQFLIQYYNGEERAKGNILERFSAQQFPDLHSELNLSSLELGDSALYFCASSVVTGDSPLHFGNGTRLTVT.

This chain connects TRBV27 to TRBJ2-7; D perhaps matches TRBD2 (5 bases). V dropped 5 bases and J dropped 4 bases, with 15 bases sitting between them. CDR3 length: 14 amino acids. From germline, CDR1 is MNHEY and CDR2 SMNVEV (reference sequence). CDR3 residues: CASSARRRDYEQYF. Here the CDR3 DNA reads TGTGCCAGCAGTGCTCGCCGACGGGATTACGAGCAGTACTTC.

This chain connects TRBV4-1 to TRBJ1-1; D gene uncertain. V gave up 4 bases and J gave up 1 base, with 13 bases separating them. The CDR3 length is 15 residues. CDR1 and CDR2 from the germline V gene are MGHRA and YSYEKL. CDR3: CASSPGLTGNTEAFF. In nucleotides, the CDR3 is TGCGCCAGCAGCCCCGGACTGACGGGGAACACTGAAGCTTTCTTT.

The V gene is TRBV5-1, the J gene TRBJ1-2; the D gene is possibly TRBD1 (5 bases). The germline V gene has CDR1 SGHRS and CDR2 YFSETQ. The CDR3 is 15 amino acids. Trimming stripped 0 bases from V and 8 bases from J, with 17 bases between. CDR3 region: CASSLEPTAAWGYTF. The CDR3 nucleotides are TGCGCCAGCAGCTTGGAACCGACAGCCGCCTGGGGCTACACCTTC.

V is TRBV5-6 and J is TRBJ1-6, with 7 bases identical to TRBD1. CDR3 size: 15 residues. Germline CDR1 reads SGHDT; CDR2 reads YYEEEE. V gave up 0 bases and J gave up 7 bases; unmatched junction bases: 4. The CDR3 region has the DNA TGTGCCAGCAGCTTGGCGACAGGGATGAATTCACCCCTCCACTTT. Protein product: CASSLATGMNSPLHF.

The gene calls are TRBV7-3 and TRBJ2-7, with TRBD2 identical over 8 bases. The V gene end was trimmed by 5 bases and the J gene end by 5 bases; junction bases not matched to a gene: 5. Germline CDR1 reads SGHTA; CDR2 reads FQGTGA. This CDR3 spans 13 amino acids. The CDR3 bases are TGTGCCAGCAGCAGGACTAGCCAGGACGAGCAGTACTTC. Encoded protein: CASSRTSQDEQYF.

The chain recombines TRBV4-2 with TRBJ2-1; 11 bases are shared with TRBD2. Germline CDR1 reads LGHNA; CDR2 reads YNFKEQ. The CDR3 contains 15 residues. V trimming: 7 bases; J trimming: 4 bases; junction bases outside the gene matches: 6. The chain's CDR3 is CASTMVAGGYNEQFF. As DNA, the CDR3 is TGTGCCAGCACGATGGTAGCGGGGGGGTACAATGAGCAGTTCTTC.